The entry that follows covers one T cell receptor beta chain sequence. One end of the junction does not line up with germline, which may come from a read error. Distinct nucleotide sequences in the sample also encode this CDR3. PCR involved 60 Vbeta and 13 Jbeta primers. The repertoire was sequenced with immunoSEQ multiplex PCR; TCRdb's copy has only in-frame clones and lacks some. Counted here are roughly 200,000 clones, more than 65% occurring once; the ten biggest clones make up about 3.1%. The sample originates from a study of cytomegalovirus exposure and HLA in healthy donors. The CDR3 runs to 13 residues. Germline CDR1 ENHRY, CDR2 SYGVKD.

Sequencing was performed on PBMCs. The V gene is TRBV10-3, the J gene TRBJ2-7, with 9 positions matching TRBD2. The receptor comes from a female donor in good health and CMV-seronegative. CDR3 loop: CAIRPSGAYEQYF. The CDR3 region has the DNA TGTGCAATCAGGCCTAGCGGGGCCTACGAGCAGTACTTC.